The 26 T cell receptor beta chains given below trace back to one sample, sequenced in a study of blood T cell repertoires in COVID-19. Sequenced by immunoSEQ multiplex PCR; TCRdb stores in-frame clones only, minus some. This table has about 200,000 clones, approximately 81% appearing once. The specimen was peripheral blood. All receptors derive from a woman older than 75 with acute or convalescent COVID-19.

The CDR3: CASSLDRNTEAFF. CDR3 coding DNA: TGTGCCAGCAGCTTGGACAGGAACACTGAAGCTTTCTTT. The chain uses TRBV7-9 and TRBJ1-1; D might be TRBD1 (6 bases). This CDR3 spans 13 amino acids. Trimming removed 3 bases at V and 1 base at J, with 6 bases between. Looked up from germline, CDR1 is SEHNR and CDR2 is FQNEAQ (reference sequence).

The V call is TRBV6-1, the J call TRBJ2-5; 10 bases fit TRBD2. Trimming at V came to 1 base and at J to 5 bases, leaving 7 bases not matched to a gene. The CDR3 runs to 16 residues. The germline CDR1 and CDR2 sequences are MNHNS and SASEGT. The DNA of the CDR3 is TGTGCCAGCAGTGAAGTTGGAGCGGGGGGGAGGGAGACCCAGTACTTC. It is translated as CASSEVGAGGRETQYF.

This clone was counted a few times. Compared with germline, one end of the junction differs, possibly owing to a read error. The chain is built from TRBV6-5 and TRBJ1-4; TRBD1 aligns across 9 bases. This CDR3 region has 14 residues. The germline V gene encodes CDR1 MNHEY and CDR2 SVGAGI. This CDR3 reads CASSYDRGAGKMVF. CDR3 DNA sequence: TGTGCCAGCAGTTACGACAGGGGGGCAGGAAAAATGGTTTTT.

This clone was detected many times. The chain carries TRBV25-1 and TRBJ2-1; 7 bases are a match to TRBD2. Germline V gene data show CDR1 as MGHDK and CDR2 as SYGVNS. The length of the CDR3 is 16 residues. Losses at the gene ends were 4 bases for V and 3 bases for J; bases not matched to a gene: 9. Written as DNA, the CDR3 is TGTGCCAGCAGTGGAGGTAGCGGGTCCATCTACAATGAGCAGTTCTTC. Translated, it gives CASSGGSGSIYNEQFF.

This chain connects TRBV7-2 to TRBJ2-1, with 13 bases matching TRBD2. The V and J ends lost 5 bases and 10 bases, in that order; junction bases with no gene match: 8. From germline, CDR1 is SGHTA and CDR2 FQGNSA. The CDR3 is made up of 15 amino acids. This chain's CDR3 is CASSPRLAGGDEQFF. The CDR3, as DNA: TGTGCCAGCAGCCCCCGACTAGCGGGGGGAGACGAGCAGTTCTTC.

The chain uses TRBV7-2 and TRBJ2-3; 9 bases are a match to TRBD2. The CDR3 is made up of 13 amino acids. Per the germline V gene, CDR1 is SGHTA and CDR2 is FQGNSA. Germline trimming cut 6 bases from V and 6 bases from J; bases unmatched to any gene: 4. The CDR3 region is CASRGSGRDTQYF. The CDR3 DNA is TGTGCCAGCAGGGGCAGCGGGAGGGATACGCAGTATTTT.

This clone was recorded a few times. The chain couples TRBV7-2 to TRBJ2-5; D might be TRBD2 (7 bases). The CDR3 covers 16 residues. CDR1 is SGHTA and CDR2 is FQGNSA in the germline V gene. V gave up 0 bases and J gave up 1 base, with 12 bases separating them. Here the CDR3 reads CASSLAGGQIQETQYF. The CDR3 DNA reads TGTGCCAGCAGCTTAGCCGGGGGGCAGATCCAAGAGACCCAGTACTTC.

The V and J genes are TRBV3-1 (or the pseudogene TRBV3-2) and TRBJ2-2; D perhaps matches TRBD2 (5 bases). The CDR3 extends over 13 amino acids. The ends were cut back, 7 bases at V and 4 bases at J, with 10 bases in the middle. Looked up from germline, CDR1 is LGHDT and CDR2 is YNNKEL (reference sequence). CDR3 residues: CASKAAPTGELFF. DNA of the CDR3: TGTGCCAGCAAAGCGGCCCCCACCGGGGAGCTGTTTTTT.

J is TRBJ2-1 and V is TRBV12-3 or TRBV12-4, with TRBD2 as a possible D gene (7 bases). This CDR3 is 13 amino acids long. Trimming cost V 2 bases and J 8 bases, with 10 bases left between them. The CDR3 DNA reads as TGTGCCAGCAGTTTAATAGGGGGGGATGAGCAGTTCTTC. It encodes CASSLIGGDEQFF.

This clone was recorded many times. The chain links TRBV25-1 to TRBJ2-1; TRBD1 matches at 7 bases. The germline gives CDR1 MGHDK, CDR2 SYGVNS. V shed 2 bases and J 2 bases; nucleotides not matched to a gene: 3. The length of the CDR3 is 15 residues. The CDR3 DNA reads TGTGCCAGCAGTGAAGGACAGGAAACCTACAATGAGCAGTTCTTC. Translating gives CASSEGQETYNEQFF.

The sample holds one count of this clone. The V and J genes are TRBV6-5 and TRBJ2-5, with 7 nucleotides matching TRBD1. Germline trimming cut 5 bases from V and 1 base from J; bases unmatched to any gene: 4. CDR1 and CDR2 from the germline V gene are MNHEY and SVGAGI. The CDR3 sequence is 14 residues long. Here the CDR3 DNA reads TGTGCCAGCAGTCCTTGGGACAGCCAAGAGACCCAGTACTTC. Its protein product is CASSPWDSQETQYF.

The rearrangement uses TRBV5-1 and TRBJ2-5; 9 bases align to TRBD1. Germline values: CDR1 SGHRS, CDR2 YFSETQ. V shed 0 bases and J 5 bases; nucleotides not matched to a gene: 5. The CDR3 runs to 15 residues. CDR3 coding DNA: TGCGCCAGCAGCTTGGAAACAGGGGGCGCGGAGACCCAGTACTTC. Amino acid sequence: CASSLETGGAETQYF.

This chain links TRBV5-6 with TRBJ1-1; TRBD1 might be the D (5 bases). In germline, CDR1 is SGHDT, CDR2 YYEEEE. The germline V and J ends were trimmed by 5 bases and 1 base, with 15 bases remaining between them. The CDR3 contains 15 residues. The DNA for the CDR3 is TGTGCCAGCAGTTTATTCGGCCAGGGGAACACTGAAGCTTTCTTT. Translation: CASSLFGQGNTEAFF. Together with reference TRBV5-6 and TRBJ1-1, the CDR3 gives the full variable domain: DAGVTQSPTHLIKTRGQQVTLRCSPKSGHDTVSWYQQALGQGPQFIFQYYEEEERQRGNFPDRFSGHQFPNYSSELNVNALLLGDSALYLCASSLFGQGNTEAFFGQGTRLTVV.

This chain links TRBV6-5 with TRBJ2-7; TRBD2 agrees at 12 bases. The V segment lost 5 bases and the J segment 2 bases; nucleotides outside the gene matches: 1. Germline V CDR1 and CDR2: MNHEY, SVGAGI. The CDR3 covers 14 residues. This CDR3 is CASSTSGGPYEQYF. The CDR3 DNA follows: TGTGCCAGCAGTACTAGCGGGGGGCCCTACGAGCAGTACTTC.

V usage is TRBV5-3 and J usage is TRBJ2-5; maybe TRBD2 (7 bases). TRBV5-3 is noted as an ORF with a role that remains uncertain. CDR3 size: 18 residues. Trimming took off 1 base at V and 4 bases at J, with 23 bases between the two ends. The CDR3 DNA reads TGTGCCAGAAGCTTGTCGGGGGGCGCGGAGTTCTTACGAGAGACCCAGTACTTC. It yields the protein CARSLSGGAEFLRETQYF.

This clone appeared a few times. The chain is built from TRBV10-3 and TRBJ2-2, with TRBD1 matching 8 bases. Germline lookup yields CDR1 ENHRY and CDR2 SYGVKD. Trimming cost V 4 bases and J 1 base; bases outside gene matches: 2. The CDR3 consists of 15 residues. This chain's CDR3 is CAISGGTGNTGELFF. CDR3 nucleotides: TGTGCCATCAGTGGGGGGACAGGGAACACCGGGGAGCTGTTTTTT.

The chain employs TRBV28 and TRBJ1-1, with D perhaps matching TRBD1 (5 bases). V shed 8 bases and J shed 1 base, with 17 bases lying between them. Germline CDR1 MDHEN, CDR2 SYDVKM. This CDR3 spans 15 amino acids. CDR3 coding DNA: TGTGCCAGCCGTCAGCCTGGACACCGGAACACTGAAGCTTTCTTT. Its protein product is CASRQPGHRNTEAFF.

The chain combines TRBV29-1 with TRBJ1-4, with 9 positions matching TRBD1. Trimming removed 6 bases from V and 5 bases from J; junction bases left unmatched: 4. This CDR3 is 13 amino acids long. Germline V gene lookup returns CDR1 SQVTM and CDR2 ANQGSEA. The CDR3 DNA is TGCAGCGTAACAGGGGGCGGCAATGAAAAACTGTTTTTT. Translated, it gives CSVTGGGNEKLFF.

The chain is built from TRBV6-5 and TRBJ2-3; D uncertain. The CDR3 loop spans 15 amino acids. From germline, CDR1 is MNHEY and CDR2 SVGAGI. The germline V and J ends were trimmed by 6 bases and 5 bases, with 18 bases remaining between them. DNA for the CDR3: TGTGCCAGCAGATCCCCGCCTCTGCGCGGAGATACGCAGTATTTT. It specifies CASRSPPLRGDTQYF.

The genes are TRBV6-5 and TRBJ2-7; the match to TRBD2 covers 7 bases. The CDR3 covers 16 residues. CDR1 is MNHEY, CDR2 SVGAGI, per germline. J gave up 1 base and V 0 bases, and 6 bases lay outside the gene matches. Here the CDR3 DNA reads TGTGCCAGCAGTTACTCGGCAGAAGCGGGGTCCTACGAGCAGTACTTC. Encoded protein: CASSYSAEAGSYEQYF.

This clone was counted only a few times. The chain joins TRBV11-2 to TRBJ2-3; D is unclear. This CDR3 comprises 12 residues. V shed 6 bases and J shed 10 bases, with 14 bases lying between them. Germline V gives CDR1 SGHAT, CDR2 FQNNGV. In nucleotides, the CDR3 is TGTGCCAGCAGTCTTAGCACCGTCGCGCAGTATTTT. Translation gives CASSLSTVAQYF.

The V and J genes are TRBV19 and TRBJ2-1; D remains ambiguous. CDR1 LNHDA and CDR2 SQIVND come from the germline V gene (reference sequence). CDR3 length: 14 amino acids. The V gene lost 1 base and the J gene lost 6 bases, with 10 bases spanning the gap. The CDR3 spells CASSIAHRGNEQFF. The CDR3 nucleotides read TGTGCCAGTAGTATAGCCCATCGAGGCAATGAGCAGTTCTTC.

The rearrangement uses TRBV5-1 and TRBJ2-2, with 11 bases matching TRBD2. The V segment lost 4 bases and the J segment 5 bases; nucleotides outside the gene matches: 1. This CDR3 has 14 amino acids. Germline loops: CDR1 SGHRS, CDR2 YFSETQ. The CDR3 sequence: CASSLAGGTGELFF. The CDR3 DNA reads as TGCGCCAGCAGCCTAGCGGGAGGTACCGGGGAGCTGTTTTTT.

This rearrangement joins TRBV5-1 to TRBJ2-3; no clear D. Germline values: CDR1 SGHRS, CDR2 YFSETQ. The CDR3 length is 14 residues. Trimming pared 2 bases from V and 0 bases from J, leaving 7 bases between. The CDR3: CASSLQSSTDTQYF. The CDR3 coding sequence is TGCGCCAGCAGCTTACAGTCTAGCACAGATACGCAGTATTTT.

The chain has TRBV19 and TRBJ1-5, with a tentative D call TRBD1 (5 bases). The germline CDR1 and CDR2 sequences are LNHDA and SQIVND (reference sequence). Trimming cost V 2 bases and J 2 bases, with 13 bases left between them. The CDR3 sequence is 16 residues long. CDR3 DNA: TGTGCCAGTAGTATACAGGGTGGGCAGGGCAATCAGCCCCAGCATTTT. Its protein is CASSIQGGQGNQPQHF.

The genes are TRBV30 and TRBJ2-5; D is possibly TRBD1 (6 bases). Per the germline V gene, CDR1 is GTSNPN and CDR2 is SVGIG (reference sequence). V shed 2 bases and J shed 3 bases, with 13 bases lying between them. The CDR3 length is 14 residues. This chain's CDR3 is CAWSKKGVEETQYF. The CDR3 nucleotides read TGTGCCTGGAGTAAGAAGGGGGTGGAAGAGACCCAGTACTTC. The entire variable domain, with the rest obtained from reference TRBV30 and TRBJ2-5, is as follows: SQTIHQWPATLVQPVGSPLSLECTVEGTSNPNLYWYRQAAGRGLQLLFYSVGIGQISSEVPQNLSASRPQDRQFILSSKKLLLSDSGFYLCAWSKKGVEETQYFGPGTRLLVL.